The 17 T cell receptor beta chains below all came from one sample that was sequenced in a study of immune evolution from preneoplasia to lung adenocarcinoma. TCRdb's copy holds only in-frame clones and misses some; the assay was immunoSEQ multiplex PCR. This sample has a few thousand clones, with about four fifths found just once. Sequencing input: FFPE adjacent normal lung tissue. The receptors stem from a person aged 55-80 years with lung adenocarcinoma.

The chain recombines TRBV4-3 with TRBJ2-3, with 9 bases identical to TRBD2. This CDR3 comprises 20 residues. CDR1 and CDR2 from the germline V gene are LGHNA and YSLEER. The V gene end was trimmed by 0 bases and the J gene end by 0 bases; junction bases not matched to a gene: 13. The CDR3 bases are TGCGCCAGCAGCCAAGATCCTTGGGGGCCGACTAGCGGCAGCACAGATACGCAGTATTTT. Encoded protein: CASSQDPWGPTSGSTDTQYF.

This clone has just one count. The gene calls are TRBV5-1 and TRBJ2-3; TRBD1 might be the D (6 bases). The CDR3 length is 16 residues. The germline gives CDR1 SGHRS, CDR2 YFSETQ. The V end lost 2 bases, the J end lost 2 bases, and 15 bases lay between the germline ends. Here the CDR3 reads CASSLGQKVHTDTQYF. The CDR3 DNA reads TGCGCCAGCAGCTTAGGACAGAAAGTACACACAGATACGCAGTATTTT.

V and J are TRBV2 and TRBJ1-5; D is unresolved. The germline CDR1 and CDR2 sequences are SNHLY and FYNNEI. The V and J ends lost 3 bases and 6 bases respectively, with 9 bases between them. The length of the CDR3 is 13 residues. The CDR3 DNA sequence: TGTGCCAGCAGTGAGGGGTTGGGTCAGCCCCAGCATTTT. Translating gives CASSEGLGQPQHF.

The V and J genes are TRBV7-9 and TRBJ2-2; TRBD2 matches at 15 bases. V lost 11 bases to trimming and J lost 3 bases; unmatched junction nucleotides: 4. Germline V gene data show CDR1 as SEHNR and CDR2 as FQNEAQ (reference sequence). The CDR3 has 15 residues. The CDR3 sequence is CAGLAGGPYTGELFF. The CDR3 DNA reads as TGTGCCGGACTAGCGGGAGGGCCGTACACCGGGGAGCTGTTTTTT. Full variable domain (outside the CDR3, taken from reference TRBV7-9 and TRBJ2-2): DTGVSQNPRHKITKRGQNVTFRCDPISEHNRLYWYRQTLGQGPEFLTYFQNEAQLEKSRLLSDRFSAERPKGSFSTLEIQRTEQGDSAMYLCAGLAGGPYTGELFFGEGSRLTVL.

This chain connects TRBV30 to TRBJ1-5; TRBD1 agrees at 11 bases. CDR1 GTSNPN and CDR2 SVGIG come from the germline V gene (reference sequence). The CDR3 spans 15 residues. V was pared by 2 bases and J by 4 bases, with 4 bases of the junction left unmatched. The DNA for the CDR3 is TGTGCCTGGAGTATAGGACAGGGGGCTAATCAGCCCCAGCATTTT. Translated: CAWSIGQGANQPQHF.

The rearrangement joins TRBV6-5 to TRBJ1-2; 7 positions match TRBD1. J was trimmed by 2 bases and V by 5 bases; bases with no gene match: 2. The CDR3 extends over 13 amino acids. The germline V gene has CDR1 MNHEY and CDR2 SVGAGI. The CDR3 loop is CASSPTGNYGYTF. CDR3 sequence (DNA): TGTGCCAGCAGTCCGACAGGGAACTATGGCTACACCTTC.

The chain recombines TRBV28 with TRBJ2-3; no definite D call. Germline V CDR1 and CDR2: MDHEN, SYDVKM. This CDR3 is built from 11 residues. Trimming left V 6 bases short and J 0 bases short, with 1 base between. The CDR3 nucleotides are TGTGCCAGCAGGAGCACAGATACGCAGTATTTT. Encoded protein: CASRSTDTQYF.

The J gene is TRBJ1-3, the V gene TRBV6-6; no firm D call. The CDR3 is 14 residues long. V lost 0 bases to trimming and J lost 4 bases, with 7 bases between them. CDR1 and CDR2 from the germline V gene are MNHNY and SVGAGI (reference sequence). The CDR3 protein is CASSYSEGGNTIYF. As DNA, the CDR3 is TGTGCCAGCAGTTACTCGGAAGGCGGAAACACCATATATTTT.

The rearrangement uses TRBV5-6 and TRBJ1-5; unclear D gene. Germline CDR1 and CDR2: SGHDT and YYEEEE. This CDR3 has 14 amino acids. V was cut by 0 bases and J by 3 bases, with 7 bases left in between. The CDR3 DNA sequence: TGTGCCAGCAGCTTGGTCGCAGACAATCAGCCCCAGCATTTT. This encodes CASSLVADNQPQHF.

The chain combines TRBV4-2 with TRBJ2-5; D is unresolved. The CDR3 is 13 amino acids. V lost 5 bases and J lost 2, with 9 bases in between. Germline lookup yields CDR1 LGHNA and CDR2 YNFKEQ. CDR3: CASSDRSQETQYF. The CDR3 DNA follows: TGTGCCAGCAGCGACCGTTCACAAGAGACCCAGTACTTC.

The rearrangement joins TRBV29-1 to TRBJ2-7, with D possibly matching TRBD2 (5 bases). The CDR3 runs to 14 residues. Germline V gene lookup returns CDR1 SQVTM and CDR2 ANQGSEA. Trimming removed 1 base from V and 6 bases from J, with 16 bases in between. CDR3 nucleotide sequence: TGCAGCGTTGAAGCCGGACTCGGGCAAGGCGAGCAGTACTTC. Protein product: CSVEAGLGQGEQYF.

This chain links TRBV7-7 with TRBJ2-3; no firm D call. The CDR3 extends over 13 amino acids. Germline V gene lookup returns CDR1 SSHAT and CDR2 FNYEAQ (reference sequence). V lost 1 base, J lost 3 bases, and 5 bases lay in between. The CDR3 DNA reads TGTGCCAGCAGCTTAGGGCAGACAGATACGCAGTATTTT. It specifies CASSLGQTDTQYF. The full variable domain, its missing parts supplied by reference TRBV7-7 and TRBJ2-3, is GAGVSQSPRYKVTKRGQDVTLRCDPISSHATLYWYQQALGQGPEFLTYFNYEAQPDKSGLPSDRFSAERPEGSISTLTIQRTEQRDSAMYRCASSLGQTDTQYFGPGTRLTVL.

The V gene is TRBV29-1, the J gene TRBJ2-1, with D possibly TRBD1 on 5 matching bases. The CDR3 loop spans 15 amino acids. V was cut by 3 bases and J by 2 bases, with 14 bases left in between. Germline CDR1 reads SQVTM; CDR2 reads ANQGSEA. CDR3 sequence: CSVEDTLRPYNEQFF. CDR3 in DNA: TGCAGCGTTGAGGACACCCTACGGCCCTACAATGAGCAGTTCTTC.

CDR3 sequence: CASTLQDPNTEAFF. CDR3 DNA: TGCGCCAGCACCCTACAGGACCCGAACACTGAAGCTTTCTTT. The V and J genes are TRBV5-1 and TRBJ1-1; tentatively, D is TRBD1 (5 bases). CDR1 and CDR2 from the germline V gene are SGHRS and YFSETQ. The CDR3 length is 14 residues. Between the trimmed V and J ends, which lost 6 bases and 1 base, there was a span of 13 bases. Full variable domain (missing parts from reference TRBV5-1 and TRBJ1-1): KAGVTQTPRYLIKTRGQQVTLSCSPISGHRSVSWYQQTPGQGLQFLFEYFSETQRNKGNFPGRFSGRQFSNSRSEMNVSTLELGDSALYLCASTLQDPNTEAFFGQGTRLTVV.

V and J are TRBV30 and TRBJ2-5; a weak D match, TRBD2 (5 bases). V was cut by 2 bases and J by 0 bases, with 7 bases left in between. CDR1 GTSNPN and CDR2 SVGIG come from the germline V gene (reference sequence). The CDR3 totals 13 residues. The CDR3 protein is CAWSRRNQETQYF. The DNA for the CDR3 is TGTGCCTGGAGTAGGAGGAACCAAGAGACCCAGTACTTC.

This chain joins TRBV4-1 and TRBJ2-4, with D tentatively TRBD1 (6 bases). This CDR3 is built from 16 residues. V lost 4 bases and J lost 1, with 14 bases in between. The germline gives CDR1 MGHRA, CDR2 YSYEKL. The CDR3 bases are TGCGCCAGCAGCCCCTCTGGGGGCAGGGCCAAAAACATTCAGTACTTC. Its protein product is CASSPSGGRAKNIQYF.

The V call is TRBV2, the J call TRBJ1-2; D perhaps matches TRBD1 (5 bases). The V end was cut by 1 base, the J end by 4 bases, with 13 bases between. Germline V gene sequence: CDR1 SNHLY, CDR2 FYNNEI. The CDR3 length is 15 residues. In DNA form, the CDR3 reads TGTGCCAGCAGTGAAGGGTTGGGGCGCGCCTATGGCTACACCTTC. Translation: CASSEGLGRAYGYTF.